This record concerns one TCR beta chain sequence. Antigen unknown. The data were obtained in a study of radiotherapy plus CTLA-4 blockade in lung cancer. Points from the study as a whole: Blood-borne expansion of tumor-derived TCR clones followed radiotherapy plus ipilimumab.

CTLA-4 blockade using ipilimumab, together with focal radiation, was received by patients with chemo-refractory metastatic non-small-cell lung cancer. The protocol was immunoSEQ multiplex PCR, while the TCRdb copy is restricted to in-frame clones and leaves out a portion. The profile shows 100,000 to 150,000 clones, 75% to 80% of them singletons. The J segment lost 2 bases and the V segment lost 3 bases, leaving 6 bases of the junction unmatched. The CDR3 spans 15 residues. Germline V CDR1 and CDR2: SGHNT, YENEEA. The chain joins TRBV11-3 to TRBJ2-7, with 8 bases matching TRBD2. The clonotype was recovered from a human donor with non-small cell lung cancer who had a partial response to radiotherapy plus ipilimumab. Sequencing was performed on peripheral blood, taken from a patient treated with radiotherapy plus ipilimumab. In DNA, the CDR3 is TGTGCCAGCAGCTTCCGACTAGCGCCGGCCTACGAGCAGTACTTC. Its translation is CASSFRLAPAYEQYF.